A selection of T cell receptor beta chains follows, all from one sample in a study of shared clonotypes between healthy human individuals. Method: immunoSEQ multiplex PCR; TCRdb's copy keeps in-frame clones and lacks some. The data hold 2.5 million or so clones, with around nine tenths observed a single time. The specimen was naive CD4+ T cells sorted from blood. These receptors were collected from a man younger than 30 in good health. The CDR3 runs from the conserved cysteine through the conserved F or W. A D gene is named only where the DNA matches it firmly.

V gene: TRBV30
D gene: .
J gene: TRBJ2-5
CDR3 protein: CAWSATRRGETQYF
CDR3 DNA: TGTGCCTGGAGTGCAACTCGTCGGGGGGAGACCCAGTACTTC

V gene: TRBV30
D gene: TRBD1
J gene: TRBJ1-1
CDR3 protein: CAWSLWVGTGVNTEAFF
CDR3 DNA: TGTGCCTGGAGTCTGTGGGTCGGGACAGGGGTAAACACTGAAGCTTTCTTT

V gene: TRBV6-6
D gene: .
J gene: TRBJ2-6
CDR3 protein: CASRTTGAGANVLTF
CDR3 DNA: TGTGCCAGCAGAACTACAGGCGCTGGGGCCAACGTCCTGACTTTC

V gene: TRBV15
D gene: .
J gene: TRBJ2-1
CDR3 protein: CATSRDSGEQFF
CDR3 DNA: TGTGCCACCAGCAGAGACTCAGGTGAGCAGTTCTTC

V gene: TRBV5-1
D gene: TRBD2
J gene: TRBJ2-2
CDR3 protein: CASSRGSSGDLTGELFF
CDR3 DNA: TGCGCCAGCAGCCGGGGGTCTAGCGGGGACCTCACCGGGGAGCTGTTTTTT

V gene: TRBV6-5
D gene: TRBD1
J gene: TRBJ1-2
CDR3 protein: CASSRTGASGRGYTF
CDR3 DNA: TGTGCCAGCAGTAGGACAGGGGCCTCGGGGCGAGGCTACACCTTC

V gene: TRBV2
D gene: TRBD1
J gene: TRBJ2-1
CDR3 protein: CASSELGQGGNEQFF
CDR3 DNA: TGTGCCAGCAGTGAATTAGGACAGGGGGGCAATGAGCAGTTCTTC

V gene: TRBV15
D gene: .
J gene: TRBJ2-5
CDR3 protein: CATSAGGETQYF
CDR3 DNA: TGTGCCACCAGCGCGGGCGGAGAGACCCAGTACTTC

V gene: TRBV5-1
D gene: TRBD1
J gene: TRBJ2-7
CDR3 protein: CASSLERGPPYEQYF
CDR3 DNA: TGCGCCAGCAGCTTGGAGAGGGGGCCTCCCTACGAGCAGTACTTC

V gene: TRBV5-6
D gene: TRBD2
J gene: TRBJ2-1
CDR3 protein: CASSSLYRLAGPAYNEQFF
CDR3 DNA: TGTGCCAGCAGCTCACTATATCGACTAGCGGGACCCGCCTACAATGAGCAGTTCTTC

V gene: TRBV6-5
D gene: TRBD1
J gene: TRBJ1-1
CDR3 protein: CASSRWTGKAFF
CDR3 DNA: TGTGCCAGCAGTCGATGGACAGGGAAAGCTTTCTTT

V gene: TRBV2
D gene: .
J gene: TRBJ1-4
CDR3 protein: CASLEGGSDNEKLFF
CDR3 DNA: TGTGCCAGCCTTGAGGGGGGTAGCGATAATGAAAAACTGTTTTTT

V gene: TRBV6-1
D gene: .
J gene: TRBJ2-7
CDR3 protein: CASSDAGIREQYF
CDR3 DNA: TGTGCCAGCAGTGATGCGGGGATTAGGGAGCAGTACTTC

V gene: TRBV4-1
D gene: .
J gene: TRBJ2-3
CDR3 protein: CASSQGTLSSTDTQYF
CDR3 DNA: TGCGCCAGCAGCCAAGGGACTCTCTCGAGCACAGATACGCAGTATTTT

V gene: TRBV12-5
D gene: .
J gene: TRBJ2-7
CDR3 protein: CASGSFSRVPYEQYF
CDR3 DNA: TGTGCTAGTGGTTCTTTTTCCCGGGTGCCCTACGAGCAGTACTTC

V gene: TRBV10-3
D gene: TRBD1
J gene: TRBJ1-5
CDR3 protein: CAISNGQGPNQPQHF
CDR3 DNA: TGTGCCATCAGCAACGGACAGGGGCCCAATCAGCCCCAGCATTTT

V gene: TRBV19
D gene: .
J gene: TRBJ2-1
CDR3 protein: CASSFGGPEQFF
CDR3 DNA: TGTGCCAGTAGTTTTGGGGGGCCTGAGCAGTTCTTC

V gene: TRBV11-3
D gene: .
J gene: TRBJ2-1
CDR3 protein: CASSLDPVNEQFF
CDR3 DNA: TGTGCCAGCAGCTTAGATCCGGTGAATGAGCAGTTCTTC

V gene: TRBV5-1
D gene: TRBD2
J gene: TRBJ2-3
CDR3 protein: CASSHGVAGAPDTQYF
CDR3 DNA: TGCGCCAGCAGCCATGGGGTAGCGGGAGCCCCAGATACGCAGTATTTT

V gene: TRBV19
D gene: .
J gene: TRBJ1-2
CDR3 protein: CASSIDLEYGYTF
CDR3 DNA: TGTGCCAGTAGTATAGACCTCGAGTATGGCTACACCTTC

V gene: TRBV28
D gene: .
J gene: TRBJ1-3
CDR3 protein: CASAVGVVGGNTIYF
CDR3 DNA: TGTGCCAGCGCCGTAGGGGTGGTGGGGGGAAACACCATATATTTT

V gene: TRBV5-4
D gene: TRBD1
J gene: TRBJ1-1
CDR3 protein: CASSMGGQGALNTEAFF
CDR3 DNA: TGTGCCAGCAGTATGGGGGGACAGGGGGCTTTGAACACTGAAGCTTTCTTT

V gene: TRBV7-8
D gene: TRBD2
J gene: TRBJ2-3
CDR3 protein: CASSFSGKNTDTQYF
CDR3 DNA: TGTGCCAGCAGCTTTAGCGGGAAGAACACAGATACGCAGTATTTT

V gene: TRBV2
D gene: TRBD1
J gene: TRBJ1-5
CDR3 protein: CASTGQGGGQPQHF
CDR3 DNA: TGTGCCAGCACGGGACAGGGAGGCGGTCAGCCCCAGCATTTT

V gene: TRBV7-2
D gene: .
J gene: TRBJ2-3
CDR3 protein: CASSLDRDTQYF
CDR3 DNA: TGTGCCAGCAGCTTAGACCGCGATACGCAGTATTTT

V gene: TRBV5-1
D gene: TRBD2
J gene: TRBJ2-7
CDR3 protein: CASSLISGGTYEQYF
CDR3 DNA: TGCGCCAGCAGCTTGATTAGCGGGGGGACCTACGAGCAGTACTTC

V gene: TRBV5-1
D gene: .
J gene: TRBJ1-1
CDR3 protein: CASSLEGPQNTEAFF
CDR3 DNA: TGCGCCAGCAGCTTGGAGGGACCGCAGAACACTGAAGCTTTCTTT

V gene: TRBV10-3
D gene: TRBD2
J gene: TRBJ2-5
CDR3 protein: CAISDSVAGGRAETQYF
CDR3 DNA: TGTGCCATCAGTGATTCGGTAGCGGGAGGGCGTGCGGAGACCCAGTACTTC